This T cell receptor (beta chain) was profiled in a study of blood T cell repertoires in COVID-19. Across the study: Material from acute and convalescent COVID-19 was sourced from the United States, Italy and Spain. PBMCs, B-cell-depleted T cells, or T cells were the source of the cDNA or gDNA that made up the material.

Authors' methods: Reference gene primer amplification yielded estimated nucleated cell counts. TCRdb's copy holds only in-frame clones and misses some; the assay was immunoSEQ multiplex PCR. The V and J calls and the clone size are those of that table, but D and trimming were determined from the DNA. This table has 65,000 to 95,000 clones, approximately 88% appearing once. The germline V gene has CDR1 SQVTM and CDR2 ANQGSEA. V was clipped by 2 bases and J by 6 bases, with 10 bases between them. The CDR3 extends over 13 amino acids. The chain links TRBV29-1 to TRBJ1-4, with unresolved D. The sample comprised peripheral blood. This TCR was sampled from a man between 65 and 80 years old with acute or convalescent COVID-19. CDR3 in amino acids: CSVEKSPDEKLFF. CDR3 sequence (DNA): TGCAGCGTTGAAAAGTCCCCAGATGAAAAACTGTTTTTT.